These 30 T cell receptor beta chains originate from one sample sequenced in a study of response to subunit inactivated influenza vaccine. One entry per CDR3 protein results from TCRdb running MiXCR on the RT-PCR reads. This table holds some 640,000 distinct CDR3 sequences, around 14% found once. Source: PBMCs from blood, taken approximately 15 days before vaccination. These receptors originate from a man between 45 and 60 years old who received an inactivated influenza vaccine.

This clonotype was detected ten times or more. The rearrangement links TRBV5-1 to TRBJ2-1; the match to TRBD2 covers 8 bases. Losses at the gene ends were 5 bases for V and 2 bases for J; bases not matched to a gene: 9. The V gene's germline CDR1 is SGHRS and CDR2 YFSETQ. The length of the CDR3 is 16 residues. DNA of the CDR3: TGCGCCAGCAGGGGTAATGCGGGGGGCGCCTACAATGAGCAGTTCTTC. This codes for CASRGNAGGAYNEQFF.

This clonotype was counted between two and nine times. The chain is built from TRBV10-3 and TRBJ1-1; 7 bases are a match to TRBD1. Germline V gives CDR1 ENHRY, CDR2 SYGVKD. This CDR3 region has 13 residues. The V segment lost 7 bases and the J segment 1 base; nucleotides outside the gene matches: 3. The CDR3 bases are TGTGCCATCAAGGGGGCGAGGAACACTGAAGCTTTCTTT. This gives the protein CAIKGARNTEAFF.

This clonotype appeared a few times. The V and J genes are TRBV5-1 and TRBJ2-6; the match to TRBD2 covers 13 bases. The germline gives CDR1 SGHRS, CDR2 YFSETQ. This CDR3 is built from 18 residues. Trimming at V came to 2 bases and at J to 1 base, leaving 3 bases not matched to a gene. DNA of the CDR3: TGCGCCAGCAGCTTAGGGACTAGCGGGATGTCTGGGGCCAACGTCCTGACTTTC. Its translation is CASSLGTSGMSGANVLTF.

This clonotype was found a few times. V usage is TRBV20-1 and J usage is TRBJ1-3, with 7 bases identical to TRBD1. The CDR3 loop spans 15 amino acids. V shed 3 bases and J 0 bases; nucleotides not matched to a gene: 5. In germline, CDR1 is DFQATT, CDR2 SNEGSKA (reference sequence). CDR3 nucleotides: TGCAGTGCTAGGCGGGGACAGAGCTCTGGAAACACCATATATTTT. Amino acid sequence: CSARRGQSSGNTIYF.

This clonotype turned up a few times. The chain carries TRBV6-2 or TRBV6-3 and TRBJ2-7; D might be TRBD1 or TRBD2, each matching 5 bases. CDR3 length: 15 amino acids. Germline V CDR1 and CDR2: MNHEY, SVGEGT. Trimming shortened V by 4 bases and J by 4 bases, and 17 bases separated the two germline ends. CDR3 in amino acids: CASSSPGPDFYEQYF. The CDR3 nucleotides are TGTGCCAGCAGTTCCCCGGGACCCGATTTTTACGAGCAGTACTTC.

CDR3 protein: CSAKPTSGSVETQYF. CDR3 coding DNA: TGCAGTGCTAAACCTACTAGCGGGAGTGTTGAGACCCAGTACTTC. The rearrangement uses TRBV20-1 and TRBJ2-5; 11 positions match TRBD2. Germline V gene lookup returns CDR1 DFQATT and CDR2 SNEGSKA (reference sequence). The junction had 9 bases not matched to a gene; V was cut back by 4 bases and J by 5 bases. The CDR3 contains 15 residues.

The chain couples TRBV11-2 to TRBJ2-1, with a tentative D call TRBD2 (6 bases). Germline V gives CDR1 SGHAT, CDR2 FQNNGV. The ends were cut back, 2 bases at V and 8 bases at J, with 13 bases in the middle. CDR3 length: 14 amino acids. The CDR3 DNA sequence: TGTGCCAGCAGCTTATCCCCTAGCGTCGATGAGCAGTTCTTC. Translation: CASSLSPSVDEQFF.

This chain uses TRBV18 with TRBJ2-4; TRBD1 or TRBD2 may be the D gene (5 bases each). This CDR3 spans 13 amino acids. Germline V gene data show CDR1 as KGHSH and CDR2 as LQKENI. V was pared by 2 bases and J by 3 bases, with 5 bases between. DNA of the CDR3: TGTGCCAGCTCACCAGGGGGCAAAAACATTCAGTACTTC. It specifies CASSPGGKNIQYF.

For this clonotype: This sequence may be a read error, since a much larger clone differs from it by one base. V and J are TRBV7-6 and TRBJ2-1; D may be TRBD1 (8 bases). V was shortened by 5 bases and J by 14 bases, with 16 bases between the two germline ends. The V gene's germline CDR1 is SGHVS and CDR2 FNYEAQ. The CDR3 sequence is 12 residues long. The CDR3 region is CASSPTGGEKFF. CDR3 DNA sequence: TGTGCCAGCAGCCCTACAGGGGGGGAGAAGTTCTTC.

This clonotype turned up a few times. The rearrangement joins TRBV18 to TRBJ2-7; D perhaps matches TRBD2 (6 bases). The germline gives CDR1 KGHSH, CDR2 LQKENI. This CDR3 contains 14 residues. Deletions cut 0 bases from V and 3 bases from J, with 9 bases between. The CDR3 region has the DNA TGTGCCAGCTCACCACCGGGACTTGACTACGAGCAGTACTTC. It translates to CASSPPGLDYEQYF.

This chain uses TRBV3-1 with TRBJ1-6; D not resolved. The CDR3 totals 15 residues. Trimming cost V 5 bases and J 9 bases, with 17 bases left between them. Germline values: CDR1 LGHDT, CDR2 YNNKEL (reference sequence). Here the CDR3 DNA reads TGTGCCAGCAGCTACCGGGTTGGGATCGGTTCACCCCTCCACTTT. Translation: CASSYRVGIGSPLHF.

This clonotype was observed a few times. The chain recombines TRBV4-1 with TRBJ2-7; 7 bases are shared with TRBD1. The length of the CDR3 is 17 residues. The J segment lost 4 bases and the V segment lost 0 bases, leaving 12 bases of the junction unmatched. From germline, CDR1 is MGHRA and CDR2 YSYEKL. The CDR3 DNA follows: TGCGCCAGCAGCCAAGATATTTCGCAGGGGGTAAGGTACGAGCAGTACTTC. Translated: CASSQDISQGVRYEQYF.

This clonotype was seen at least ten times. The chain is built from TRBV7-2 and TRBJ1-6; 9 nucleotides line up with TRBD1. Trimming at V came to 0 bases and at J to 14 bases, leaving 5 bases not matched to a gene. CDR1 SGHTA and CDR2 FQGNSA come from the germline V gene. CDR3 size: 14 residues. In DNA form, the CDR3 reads TGTGCCAGCAGCTTAGCGCATGGGACAGGGACCCTCCACTTT. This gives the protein CASSLAHGTGTLHF. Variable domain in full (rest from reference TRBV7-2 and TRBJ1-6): GAGVSQSPSNKVTEKGKDVELRCDPISGHTALYWYRQSLGQGLEFLIYFQGNSAPDKSGLPSDRFSAERTGGSVSTLTIQRTQQEDSAVYLCASSLAHGTGTLHFGNGTRLTVT.

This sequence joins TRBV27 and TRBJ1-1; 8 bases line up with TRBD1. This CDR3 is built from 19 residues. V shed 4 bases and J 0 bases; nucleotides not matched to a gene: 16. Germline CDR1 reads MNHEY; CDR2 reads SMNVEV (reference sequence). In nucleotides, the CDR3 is TGTGCCAGCAGTTCCGACTTCCGACAGGGGCGGGGCATGAACACTGAAGCTTTCTTT. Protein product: CASSSDFRQGRGMNTEAFF.

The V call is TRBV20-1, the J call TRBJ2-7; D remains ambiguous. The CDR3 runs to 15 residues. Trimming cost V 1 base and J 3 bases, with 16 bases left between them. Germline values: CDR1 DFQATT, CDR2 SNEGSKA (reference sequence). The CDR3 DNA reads TGCAGTGCTAGAGCGCTAGGGCAGAATTACTACGAGCAGTACTTC. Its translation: CSARALGQNYYEQYF.

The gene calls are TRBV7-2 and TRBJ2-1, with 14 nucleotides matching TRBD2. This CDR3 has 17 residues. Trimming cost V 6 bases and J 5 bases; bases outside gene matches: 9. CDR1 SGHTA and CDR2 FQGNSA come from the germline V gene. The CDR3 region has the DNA TGTGCCAGCAGGCGGGGGACTAGCGGGAGATTCCACAATGAGCAGTTCTTC. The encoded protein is CASRRGTSGRFHNEQFF.

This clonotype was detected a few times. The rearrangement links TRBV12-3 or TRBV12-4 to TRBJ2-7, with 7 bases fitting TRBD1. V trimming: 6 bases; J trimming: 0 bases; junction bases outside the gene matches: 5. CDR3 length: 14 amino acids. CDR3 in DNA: TGTGCCAGCAGACCGACAGGGACCTCCTACGAGCAGTACTTC. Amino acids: CASRPTGTSYEQYF.

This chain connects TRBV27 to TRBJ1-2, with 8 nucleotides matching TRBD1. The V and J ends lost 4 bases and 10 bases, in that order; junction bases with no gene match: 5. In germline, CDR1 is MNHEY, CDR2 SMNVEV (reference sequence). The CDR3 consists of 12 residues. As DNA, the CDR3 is TGTGCCAGCAGTTCTGTGACAGGGGACTACACCTTC. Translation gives CASSSVTGDYTF.

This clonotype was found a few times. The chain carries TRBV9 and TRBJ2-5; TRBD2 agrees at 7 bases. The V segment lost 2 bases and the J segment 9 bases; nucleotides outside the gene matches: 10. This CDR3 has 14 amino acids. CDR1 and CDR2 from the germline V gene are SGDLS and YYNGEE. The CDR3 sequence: CASSVSSGKEAQYF. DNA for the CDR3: TGTGCCAGCAGCGTCTCTAGCGGCAAGGAGGCCCAGTACTTC.

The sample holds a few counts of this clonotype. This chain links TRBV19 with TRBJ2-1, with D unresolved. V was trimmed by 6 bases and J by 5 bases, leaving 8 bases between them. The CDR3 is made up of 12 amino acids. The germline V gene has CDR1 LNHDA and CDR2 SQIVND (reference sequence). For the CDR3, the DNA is TGTGCCAGTAGCGAGCAAAACAATGAGCAGTTCTTC. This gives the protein CASSEQNNEQFF. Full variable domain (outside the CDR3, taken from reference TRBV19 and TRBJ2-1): DGGITQSPKYLFRKEGQNVTLSCEQNLNHDAMYWYRQDPGQGLRLIYYSQIVNDFQKGDIAEGYSVSREKKESFPLTVTSAQKNPTAFYLCASSEQNNEQFFGPGTRLTVL.

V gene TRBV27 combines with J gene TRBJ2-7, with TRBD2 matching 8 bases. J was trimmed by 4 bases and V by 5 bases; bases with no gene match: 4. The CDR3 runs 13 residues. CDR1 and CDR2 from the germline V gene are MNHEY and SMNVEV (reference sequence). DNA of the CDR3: TGTGCCAGCAGTCCCATAGCGGGGTACGAGCAGTACTTC. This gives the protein CASSPIAGYEQYF.

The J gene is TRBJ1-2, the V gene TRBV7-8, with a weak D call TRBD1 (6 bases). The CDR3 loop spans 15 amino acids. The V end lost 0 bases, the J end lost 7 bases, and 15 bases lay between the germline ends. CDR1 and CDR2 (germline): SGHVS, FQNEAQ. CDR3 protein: CASSLASAGGGGYTF. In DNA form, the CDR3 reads TGTGCCAGCAGCTTAGCGTCGGCGGGGGGCGGTGGCTACACCTTC.

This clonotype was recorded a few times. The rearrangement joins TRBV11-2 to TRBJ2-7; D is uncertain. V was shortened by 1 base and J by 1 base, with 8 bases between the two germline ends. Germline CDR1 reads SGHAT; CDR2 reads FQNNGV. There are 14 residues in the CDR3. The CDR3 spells CASSLAWRSYEQYF. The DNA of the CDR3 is TGTGCCAGCAGCTTAGCTTGGCGGTCCTACGAGCAGTACTTC.

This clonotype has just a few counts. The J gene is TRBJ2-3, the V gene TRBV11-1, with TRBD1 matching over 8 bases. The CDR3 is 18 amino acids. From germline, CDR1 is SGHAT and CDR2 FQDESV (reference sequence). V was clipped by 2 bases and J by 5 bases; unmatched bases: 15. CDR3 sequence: CASSLLGQGSGRIDTQYF. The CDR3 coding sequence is TGTGCCAGCAGCTTATTAGGACAGGGCAGCGGCAGGATAGATACGCAGTATTTT.

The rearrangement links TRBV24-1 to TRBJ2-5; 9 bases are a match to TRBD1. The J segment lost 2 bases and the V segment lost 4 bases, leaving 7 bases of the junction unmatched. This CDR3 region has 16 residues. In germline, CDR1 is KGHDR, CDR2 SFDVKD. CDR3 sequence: CATSDLLGTGQETQYF. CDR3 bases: TGTGCCACCAGTGACCTCCTCGGGACAGGGCAAGAGACCCAGTACTTC.

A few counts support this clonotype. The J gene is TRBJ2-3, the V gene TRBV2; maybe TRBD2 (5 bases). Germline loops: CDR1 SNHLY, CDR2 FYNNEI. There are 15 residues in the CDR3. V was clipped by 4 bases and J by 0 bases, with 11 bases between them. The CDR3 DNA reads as TGTGCCAGCAGTGTGGGGAGAACTAGCACAGATACGCAGTATTTT. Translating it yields CASSVGRTSTDTQYF.

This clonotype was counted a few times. CDR3 in amino acids: CASRETGGRGGELFF. The CDR3 nucleotides read TGTGCCAGCAGGGAAACCGGGGGACGTGGCGGGGAGCTGTTTTTT. This rearrangement joins TRBV12-3 or TRBV12-4 to TRBJ2-2; D is possibly TRBD2 (6 bases). The CDR3 extends over 15 amino acids. V lost 6 bases to trimming and J lost 7 bases, with 18 bases between them.

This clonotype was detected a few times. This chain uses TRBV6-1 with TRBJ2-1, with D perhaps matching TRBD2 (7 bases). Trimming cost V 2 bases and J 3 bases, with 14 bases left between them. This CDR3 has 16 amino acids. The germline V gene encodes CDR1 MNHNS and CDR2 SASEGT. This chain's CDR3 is CASSERGEGRYNEQFF. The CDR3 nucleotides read TGTGCCAGCAGTGAAAGGGGGGAGGGCCGCTACAATGAGCAGTTCTTC.

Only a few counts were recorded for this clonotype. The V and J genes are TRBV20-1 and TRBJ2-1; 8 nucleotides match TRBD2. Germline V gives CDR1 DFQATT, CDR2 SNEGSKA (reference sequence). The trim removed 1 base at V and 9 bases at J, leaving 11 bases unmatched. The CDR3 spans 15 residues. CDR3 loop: CSARAASGSVGEQFF. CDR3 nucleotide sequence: TGCAGTGCTAGAGCGGCAAGCGGGAGTGTTGGTGAGCAGTTCTTC.

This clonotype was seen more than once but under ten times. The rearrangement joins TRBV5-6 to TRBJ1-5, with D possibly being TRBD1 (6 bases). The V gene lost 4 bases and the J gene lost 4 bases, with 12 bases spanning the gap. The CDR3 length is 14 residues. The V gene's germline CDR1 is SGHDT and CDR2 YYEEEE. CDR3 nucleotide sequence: TGTGCCAGCAGCGAATACAGGGCGAATCAGCCCCAGCATTTT. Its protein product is CASSEYRANQPQHF.